The next 17 T cell receptor beta chains were all read from a single sample in a study of blood T cell repertoires in COVID-19. Repertoires were generated with immunoSEQ multiplex PCR, while TCRdb's copy carries only in-frame clones and drops some. The sample lists 23,000 or so clones, under 90% seen once, with roughly 30% in the top ten. Specimen: peripheral blood. These receptors all come from a woman aged 70-85 years with active COVID-19.

V and J are TRBV5-4 and TRBJ2-5, with TRBD2 matching over 7 bases. The germline V gene has CDR1 SGHNT and CDR2 YYREEE (reference sequence). V trimming: 1 base; J trimming: 5 bases; junction bases outside the gene matches: 8. The CDR3 totals 15 residues. CDR3 residues: CASSLNLGGGETQYF. CDR3 nucleotides: TGTGCCAGCAGCTTGAACCTTGGCGGGGGTGAGACCCAGTACTTC.

The genes are TRBV5-6 and TRBJ2-7, with 7 bases identical to TRBD1. This CDR3 is 15 amino acids long. After removal of 2 bases from V and 5 bases from J, the junction contained 10 bases not matched to a gene. Germline-derived CDR1 and CDR2 are SGHDT and YYEEEE. The CDR3 here is CASSFQPGQSDEQYF. CDR3 nucleotides: TGTGCCAGCAGCTTCCAACCGGGACAGAGCGACGAGCAGTACTTC.

The table lists this clone with a count of one. The V and J genes are TRBV19 and TRBJ2-7, with 9 bases matching TRBD2. Germline V gene data show CDR1 as LNHDA and CDR2 as SQIVND (reference sequence). This CDR3 has 16 amino acids. V dropped 7 bases and J dropped 5; count of bases not matched to a gene: 15. The CDR3 region has the DNA TGTGCCAGTAATGAGAGGGGAGCGGGGGGCCGCGACGAGCAGTACTTC. Its translation is CASNERGAGGRDEQYF.

This chain links TRBV9 with TRBJ2-5; 10 nucleotides match TRBD1. CDR1 SGDLS and CDR2 YYNGEE come from the germline V gene. The CDR3 length is 16 residues. The V gene end was trimmed by 2 bases and the J gene end by 5 bases; junction bases not matched to a gene: 9. The CDR3 loop reads CASSVRPTGGEETQYF. For the CDR3, the DNA is TGTGCCAGCAGCGTCCGACCGACAGGGGGCGAGGAGACCCAGTACTTC.

This chain joins TRBV20-1 and TRBJ2-5; D gene uncertain. V shed 3 bases and J shed 5 bases, with 7 bases lying between them. The germline CDR1 and CDR2 sequences are DFQATT and SNEGSKA (reference sequence). The CDR3 is 11 amino acids. CDR3 nucleotides: TGCAGTGCTAGGCCCGAGGAGACCCAGTACTTC. Translating it yields CSARPEETQYF.

The chain joins TRBV2 to TRBJ1-1, with D unclear. The germline CDR1 and CDR2 sequences are SNHLY and FYNNEI. The CDR3 runs to 12 residues. CDR3 region: CAKGGVNTEAFF. DNA of the CDR3: TGTGCGAAAGGCGGTGTGAACACTGAAGCTTTCTTT. Full variable domain (rest looked up from reference TRBV2 and TRBJ1-1): EPEVTQTPSHQVTQMGQEVILRCVPISNHLYFYWYRQILGQKVEFLVSFYNNEISEKSEIFDDQFSVERPDGSNFTLKIRSTKLEDSAMYFCAKGGVNTEAFFGQGTRLTVV.

The sample holds one count of this clone. J is TRBJ1-1 and V is TRBV13; 8 bases agree with TRBD1. J lost 3 bases, V lost 3 bases, and 0 bases had no gene match. This CDR3 has 13 residues. Germline V CDR1 and CDR2: PRHDT, FYEKMQ (reference sequence). Here the CDR3 reads CASSLTGDTEAFF. CDR3 bases: TGTGCCAGCAGCTTGACAGGGGACACTGAAGCTTTCTTT.

This clone was detected only a few times. J is TRBJ1-4 and V is TRBV4-1; D not resolved. V was clipped by 0 bases and J by 8 bases, with 16 bases between them. Germline V lookup: CDR1 MGHRA, CDR2 YSYEKL. The CDR3 extends over 16 amino acids. CDR3 coding DNA: TGCGCCAGCAGCCAAGATAGCGGTGTTATGGGCGAAAAACTGTTTTTT. This translates into CASSQDSGVMGEKLFF.

The CDR3 protein is CASRSTGGQETQYF. CDR3 DNA: TGTGCCAGCAGATCGACAGGGGGCCAAGAGACCCAGTACTTC. This sequence joins TRBV27 and TRBJ2-5; 9 positions agree with TRBD1. Germline CDR1 MNHEY, CDR2 SMNVEV (reference sequence). Trimming took 6 bases from V and 1 from J; bases not matched to a gene: 3. The length of the CDR3 is 14 residues.

The chain uses TRBV2 and TRBJ1-6; D remains ambiguous. Deletions cut 5 bases from V and 7 bases from J, with 6 bases between. In germline, CDR1 is SNHLY, CDR2 FYNNEI. The CDR3 runs to 12 residues. CDR3 sequence (DNA): TGTGCCAGCAGTACAACCAATTCACCCCTCCACTTT. Translated: CASSTTNSPLHF.

The table lists this clone with a count of one. The chain couples TRBV4-1 to TRBJ1-1, with D perhaps matching TRBD1 (5 bases). The length of the CDR3 is 14 residues. Germline assignment: CDR1 MGHRA and CDR2 YSYEKL. Trimming cost V 5 bases and J 2 bases, with 12 bases left between them. CDR3 coding DNA: TGCGCCAGCAGCGGAAGGGGCCTAAACACTGAAGCTTTCTTT. Its translation is CASSGRGLNTEAFF.

This clone was observed once. CDR3 nucleotides: TGTGCCAGCAGTGATCCACAGGGGCGATATGGCTACACCTTC. It is translated as CASSDPQGRYGYTF. The chain joins TRBV6-1 to TRBJ1-2; 7 bases agree with TRBD1. CDR1 and CDR2 from the germline V gene are MNHNS and SASEGT. The CDR3 covers 14 residues. Trimming removed 3 bases from V and 5 bases from J; junction bases left unmatched: 6.

This chain links TRBV9 with TRBJ1-1; TRBD1 might be the D (5 bases). Germline CDR1 and CDR2: SGDLS and YYNGEE. With 1 base removed from V and 7 bases from J, the gap between germline ends came to 8 bases. The CDR3 covers 12 residues. CDR3 sequence reads: CASSVNTGEAFF. CDR3 DNA sequence: TGTGCCAGCAGCGTAAATACAGGTGAAGCTTTCTTT.

The genes are TRBV7-9 and TRBJ2-1; 7 bases fit TRBD1. The CDR3 loop spans 15 amino acids. Germline V lookup: CDR1 SEHNR, CDR2 FQNEAQ (reference sequence). The trim removed 5 bases at V and 2 bases at J, leaving 6 bases unmatched. Written as DNA, the CDR3 is TGTGCCAGCAGCGTTCAGGGGACAGCCTACAATGAGCAGTTCTTC. Protein: CASSVQGTAYNEQFF.

This clone was seen only once. The chain has TRBV6-4 and TRBJ2-2, with D possibly being TRBD2 (6 bases). This CDR3 is built from 16 residues. The germline gives CDR1 MRHNA, CDR2 SNTAGT. V dropped 5 bases and J dropped 0 bases, with 13 bases sitting between them. The CDR3 DNA reads TGTGCCAGCAGTCCCGAGGGCGGGGCGAACACCGGGGAGCTGTTTTTT. Translating it yields CASSPEGGANTGELFF.

This clone was counted a single time. This rearrangement joins TRBV4-1 to TRBJ1-4; 8 bases align to TRBD1. CDR1 is MGHRA and CDR2 is YSYEKL in the germline V gene. CDR3 length: 18 residues. The trim removed 4 bases at V and 2 bases at J, leaving 12 bases unmatched. CDR3 DNA: TGCGCCAGCAGCCTGGACAGGGTGGGGGAGCGGACTAATGAAAAACTGTTTTTT. This codes for CASSLDRVGERTNEKLFF.

This sequence joins TRBV7-9 and TRBJ2-1; 9 bases are a match to TRBD1. The V gene end was trimmed by 5 bases and the J gene end by 2 bases; junction bases not matched to a gene: 4. Germline-derived CDR1 and CDR2 are SEHNR and FQNEAQ (reference sequence). The length of the CDR3 is 15 residues. CDR3 sequence: CASSQRQGAYNEQFF. The CDR3 DNA sequence: TGTGCCAGCAGCCAACGACAGGGGGCCTACAATGAGCAGTTCTTC.